This paragraph covers one T cell receptor (beta chain) sequence. Antigen unknown. The CDR3 has 15 residues. The junction had 1 base not matched to a gene; V was cut back by 0 bases and J by 3 bases. Looked up from germline, CDR1 is ENHRY and CDR2 is SYGVKD. This was the immunoSEQ v3 assay. Survey-level samples got roughly 1.9 million read pairs; deep-level samples got roughly 5-6.5 million. Sequenced by immunoSEQ multiplex PCR; TCRdb stores in-frame clones only, minus some. The sample holds over 20,000 clones, 55% to 80% seen once. Indicated time point: pre-treatment sample, taken before nivolumab and TIL therapy. Tumor tissue came from excised metastases, mostly pleural nodules or supraclavicular lymph nodes. Patients were adults with stage 4 NSCLC. The data derive from a study of TIL therapy for anti-PD-1-resistant metastatic lung cancer. General study points: TIL cultures after expansion showed higher clonality and lower diversity than baseline tumor (median 6% vs 31%).

Sequencing used tumor tissue, obtained at baseline. The chain carries TRBV10-3 and TRBJ2-1; 8 bases fit TRBD2. The receptor's source is a person aged 25-79 years with non-small cell lung cancer. The CDR3 nucleotides read TGTGCCATCAGTGAGTCTCGGGGGGGCTACAATGAGCAGTTCTTC. Protein: CAISESRGGYNEQFF.